Listed here is a single T cell receptor beta chain. What it recognizes is unknown. The assay was immunoSEQ multiplex PCR, and TCRdb's table has in-frame clones only and misses some. The sample lists roughly 190,000 clones; about 72% were seen once. These data belong to a study of cytotoxic CD8 clonotypes in ibrutinib-treated CLL. Study-wide findings and caveats: Clonality rose at ibrutinib response, held steady in sustained remission, and fell toward baseline at progression. Public clonotypes, found uncommonly, either contracted or stayed stable on treatment. Baseline values of clonality outstripped age-matched healthy donors and followed circulating CD8+ T-cell counts.

V shed 5 bases, J shed 3 bases, and the junction held 7 bases outside the gene matches. Germline CDR1 is MDHEN and CDR2 is SYDVKM. CDR3 size: 15 residues. The specimen was PBMCs, collected after 24 months of ibrutinib treatment. The clonotype was recovered from a human donor with chronic lymphocytic leukemia. The rearrangement joins TRBV28 to TRBJ1-5, with TRBD1 identical over 7 bases. The CDR3 coding sequence is TGTGCCAGCAGTAGGGGACAGTTTTTCAATCAGCCCCAGCATTTT. Protein sequence: CASSRGQFFNQPQHF. The whole variable domain, filled in from reference TRBV28 and TRBJ1-5, reads DVKVTQSSRYLVKRTGEKVFLECVQDMDHENMFWYRQDPGLGLRLIYFSYDVKMKEKGDIPEGYSVSREKKERFSLILESASTNQTSMYLCASSRGQFFNQPQHFGDGTRLSIL.